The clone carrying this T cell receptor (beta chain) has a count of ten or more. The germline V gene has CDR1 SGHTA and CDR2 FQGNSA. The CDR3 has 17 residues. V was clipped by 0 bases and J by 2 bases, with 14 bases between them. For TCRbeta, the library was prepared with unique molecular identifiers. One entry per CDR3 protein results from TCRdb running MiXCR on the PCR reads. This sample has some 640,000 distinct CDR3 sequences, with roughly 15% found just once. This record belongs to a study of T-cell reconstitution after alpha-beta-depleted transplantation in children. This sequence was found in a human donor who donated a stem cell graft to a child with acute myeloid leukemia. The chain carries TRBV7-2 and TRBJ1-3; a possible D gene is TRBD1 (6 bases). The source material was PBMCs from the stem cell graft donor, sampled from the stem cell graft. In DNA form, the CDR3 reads TGTGCCAGCAGCTTAGCCTCCCACAGGGATGCTGGAAACACCATATATTTT. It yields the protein CASSLASHRDAGNTIYF.